These 8 T cell receptor beta chains originate from one sample sequenced in a study of T-cell memory formation after mild COVID-19. From the 5' RACE reads, TCRdb called clonotypes with MiXCR, one entry per CDR3 protein. The table includes roughly 340,000 distinct CDR3 sequences, under 25% detected once. The source material was PBMCs or a T cell subset sorted from them (not recorded which). These receptors all come from a man aged 18 to 29 who had mild COVID-19 (a few samples of this study predate the infection). Cell type and time point are not known.

Of note for this clonotype: A read error may account for a junction end that differs from germline. V gene TRBV5-1 combines with J gene TRBJ2-7; TRBD1 or TRBD2 may be the D gene (5 bases each). The CDR3 is 15 amino acids. The germline V gene has CDR1 SGHRS and CDR2 YFSETQ. CDR3 amino acids: CASSPSFGTFYDQYF. DNA of the CDR3: TGCGCCAGCAGCCCGTCTTTCGGGACGTTCTACGATCAGTACTTC.

V gene TRBV27 combines with J gene TRBJ2-7; 9 bases map to TRBD2. The V segment lost 8 bases and the J segment 5 bases; nucleotides outside the gene matches: 13. This CDR3 region has 15 residues. Germline loops: CDR1 MNHEY, CDR2 SMNVEV (reference sequence). The CDR3 reads CASLPGLAGQHEQYF. The CDR3 DNA follows: TGTGCCAGCCTTCCGGGACTAGCCGGGCAGCACGAGCAGTACTTC.

The chain recombines TRBV7-2 with TRBJ1-5; D is possibly TRBD1 (5 bases). V was trimmed by 5 bases and J by 9 bases, leaving 17 bases between them. The CDR3 is 14 residues long. Germline lookup yields CDR1 SGHTA and CDR2 FQGNSA. This CDR3 reads CASSRRGPDGPQHF. CDR3 bases: TGTGCCAGCAGCCGCCGGGGACCTGATGGGCCCCAGCATTTT.

This clonotype is medium-sized (0.01 to 0.1%). The rearrangement links TRBV7-2 to TRBJ2-4, with 7 bases lining up with TRBD2. The junction had 5 bases not matched to a gene; V was cut back by 5 bases and J by 1 base. This CDR3 has 15 residues. Germline CDR1 and CDR2: SGHTA and FQGNSA. Here the CDR3 reads CASSRDYGAKNIQYF. The CDR3 region has the DNA TGTGCCAGCAGCAGGGACTACGGGGCCAAAAACATTCAGTACTTC.

This clonotype turned up a few times. This sequence joins TRBV5-1 and TRBJ2-2; 10 nucleotides line up with TRBD1. Germline trimming cut 3 bases from V and 5 bases from J; bases unmatched to any gene: 4. Germline-derived CDR1 and CDR2 are SGHRS and YFSETQ. The CDR3 loop spans 15 amino acids. The DNA of the CDR3 is TGCGCCAGCAGCTCCGAGGGACAGGGGACCGGGGAGCTGTTTTTT. Translation: CASSSEGQGTGELFF.

The table lists this clonotype with a count of one. The V gene is TRBV21-1, the J gene TRBJ2-5; TRBD2, the table's D call, lacks a check against the DNA. TRBV21-1 is deemed a pseudogene. CDR3 length equals 13 residues. CDR3: CASSKGGRKTQYF. CDR3 nucleotides: TGTGCCAGCAGCAAAGGAGGGCGGAAGACCCAGTACTTC.

This chain connects TRBV12-3 or TRBV12-4 to TRBJ2-3; 8 bases align to TRBD1. The length of the CDR3 is 16 residues. Germline trimming cut 5 bases from V and 0 bases from J; bases unmatched to any gene: 7. DNA of the CDR3: TGTGCCAGCAGTGACAGACAGGGGTCTAGCACAGATACGCAGTATTTT. It specifies CASSDRQGSSTDTQYF.

The V and J genes are TRBV20-1 and TRBJ1-2; D ambiguous. Germline values: CDR1 DFQATT, CDR2 SNEGSKA (reference sequence). Trimming took off 4 bases at V and 4 bases at J, with 10 bases between the two ends. The CDR3 loop spans 12 amino acids. The CDR3 coding sequence is TGCAGTGCTACAAGACCCGCCTATGGCTACACCTTC. Its translation: CSATRPAYGYTF.